A selection of T cell receptor beta chains follows, all from one sample in a study of blood T cell repertoires in COVID-19. This table comes from immunoSEQ multiplex PCR, and its TCRdb copy is limited to in-frame clones, with some not included. The table has some 48,000 clones, over 75% seen once. Sequenced material: peripheral blood. These receptors were obtained from a woman aged 55-69 years with acute or convalescent COVID-19. Both conserved end residues are part of each CDR3. The order of the fields is V gene, J gene, D gene, clone size, CDR3 DNA, CDR3 protein. D genes are given only for firm matches. Rows give clone size only sometimes, using once, few, many, or a class for an expanded clone.

>TRBV7-8|TRBJ2-3|TRBD2|.
TGTGCCAGCAGCTTAGTCAGCGGGAGTAGTGTAGATACGCAGTATTTT
CASSLVSGSSVDTQYF
>TRBV7-9|TRBJ2-5|TRBD2|once
TGTGCCAGCAGCTACGGGACTAGCTCGGAGACCCAGTACTTC
CASSYGTSSETQYF
>TRBV4-2|TRBJ1-3|TRBD1|few
TGTGCCAGCAGCCAAGGTGGGACAGGGGCTGGAAACACCATATATTTT
CASSQGGTGAGNTIYF
>TRBV7-9|TRBJ2-7|.|.
TGTGCCAGCAGTCCCGGGTCTGGCGGGGGCCTCTCCTACGAGCAGTACTTC
CASSPGSGGGLSYEQYF
>TRBV6-1|TRBJ2-3|.|.
TGTGCCAGCAGTGAAAGAACAGGAACCCGGGATACGCAGTATTTT
CASSERTGTRDTQYF
>TRBV9|TRBJ2-1|TRBD2|.
TGTGCCAGCAGCGTAGAGGTAGCGGGGGCGGGAGAGCAGTTCTTC
CASSVEVAGAGEQFF
>TRBV11-2|TRBJ2-3|.|few
TGTGCCAGCAGCTTTCACTCACAACGGTCGCGGGTCGATACGCAGTATTTT
CASSFHSQRSRVDTQYF
>TRBV2|TRBJ1-1|TRBD1|once
TGTGCCAGCAGTCGACAGGGGGGCACTGAAGCTTTCTTT
CASSRQGGTEAFF
>TRBV5-4|TRBJ2-2|.|once
TGTGCCAGCAGCCAAGGGGGTGGCACCGGGGAGCTGTTTTTT
CASSQGGGTGELFF
>TRBV11-1|TRBJ2-1|TRBD2|.
TGTGCCAGCAGCTTAGGGGGACTAGCGCCTCTCAATGAGCAGTTCTTC
CASSLGGLAPLNEQFF
>TRBV19|TRBJ2-7|.|.
TGTGCCAGTAAGGCTAGCGAGAGCTCCTACGAGCAGTACTTC
CASKASESSYEQYF
>TRBV12-3/TRBV12-4|TRBJ1-1|.|.
TGTGCCAGCAGTAGTTTGGGGGGCACTGAAGCTTTCTTT
CASSSLGGTEAFF
>TRBV11-2|TRBJ2-3|TRBD2|.
TGTGCCAGCAGCTTAGACGGCGGGAGTACAGATACGCAGTATTTT
CASSLDGGSTDTQYF
>TRBV12-3/TRBV12-4|TRBJ2-1|.|.
TGTGCCAGCAGTTTAGAATCGAATGAGCAGTTCTTC
CASSLESNEQFF
>TRBV7-2|TRBJ2-7|TRBD2|.
TGTGCCAGCAGCTTAGTAGGGCTAGCGGAGACCTCCTACGAGCAGTACTTC
CASSLVGLAETSYEQYF
>TRBV21-1|TRBJ2-1|.|.
TGTGCCAGCAGCTCTACCCGGACAGGTAACAATGAGCAGTTCTTC
CASSSTRTGNNEQFF
>TRBV5-5|TRBJ2-7|.|.
TGTGCCAGCAGCTTGTTAGCGGCCAGCTCCTACGAGCAGTACTTC
CASSLLAASSYEQYF
>TRBV5-1|TRBJ1-2|TRBD1|.
TGCGCCAGCAGTTTGACAGGGGGAATTGGCTACACCTTC
CASSLTGGIGYTF
>TRBV18|TRBJ2-1|.|.
TGTGCCAGCTCACTATCAGGGGTGGAGGAGCAGTTCTTC
CASSLSGVEEQFF
>TRBV5-1|TRBJ2-2|.|.
TGCGCCAGCAGCTTGGTTCCGGGGACTTCCAACACCGGGGAGCTGTTTTTT
CASSLVPGTSNTGELFF
>TRBV7-2|TRBJ2-1|TRBD1|.
TGTGCCAGCAGCTTCGCGGGACAGGGACGGGATGAGCAGTTCTTC
CASSFAGQGRDEQFF
>TRBV4-2|TRBJ2-2|TRBD1|.
TGTGCCAGCAGCGTCTGGACAGGGGCGAACACCGGGGAGCTGTTTTTT
CASSVWTGANTGELFF
>TRBV15|TRBJ1-1|.|once
TGTGCCACCAGCCCCGACCCCCGGGGAGTATGGAACACTGAAGCTTTCTTT
CATSPDPRGVWNTEAFF
>TRBV6-6|TRBJ2-5|.|.
TGTGCCAGCAGTTATCTAGGCAGGGGAGAGACCCAGTACTTC
CASSYLGRGETQYF
>TRBV4-3|TRBJ2-1|.|.
TGCGCCAGCAGCCAAGCCCTAGCGAAGAGCTCCTACAATGAGCAGTTCTTC
CASSQALAKSSYNEQFF
>TRBV5-1|TRBJ2-7|TRBD2|.
TGCGCCAGCAGGAAAGGACTAGCGGGGACCTACGAGCAGTACTTC
CASRKGLAGTYEQYF
>TRBV7-9|TRBJ1-4|.|.
TGTGCCAGCAGCTTCTCGGAAAAACTGTTTTTT
CASSFSEKLFF
>TRBV5-1|TRBJ2-7|TRBD2|.
TGCGCCAGCAGCTTAGCGGGGGGGATCTCCTACGAGCAGTACTTC
CASSLAGGISYEQYF
>TRBV5-6|TRBJ2-2|TRBD2|.
TGTGCCAGCAGCTTGAGGGCGGGGGGATACACCGGGGAGCTGTTTTTT
CASSLRAGGYTGELFF
>TRBV11-3|TRBJ2-3|.|.
TGTGCCAGCAGCGTGGACTTCACAGATACGCAGTATTTT
CASSVDFTDTQYF
>TRBV11-1|TRBJ2-7|TRBD2|.
TGTGCCAGCAGCGGCGATCTAGCGGACGAGCAGTACTTC
CASSGDLADEQYF
>TRBV2|TRBJ2-1|TRBD2|.
TGTGCCAGCAGTGAGGGACTAGCGGGAGCCAATGAGCAGTTCTTC
CASSEGLAGANEQFF
>TRBV7-3|TRBJ2-1|TRBD2|.
TGTGCCAGCAGGACTAGCGGGTCGCAGGGTGAGCAGTTCTTC
CASRTSGSQGEQFF
>TRBV15|TRBJ2-7|.|.
TGTGCCACCAGCAGATGGACTCCTGGCCAAGGCGAGCAGTACTTC
CATSRWTPGQGEQYF
>TRBV19|TRBJ2-1|TRBD2|.
TGTGCCAGTAGTATGCGGGGGACTAGCGGATACAATGAGCAGTTCTTC
CASSMRGTSGYNEQFF
>TRBV7-6|TRBJ1-3|TRBD1|.
TGTGCCAGCAGCCAATGGGACAGGGGAACTGGAAACACCATATATTTT
CASSQWDRGTGNTIYF
>TRBV11-3|TRBJ2-2|TRBD1|few
TGTGCCAGCAGCTTGGGACAGGAAAACACCGGGGAGCTGTTTTTT
CASSLGQENTGELFF
>TRBV2|TRBJ2-1|.|.
TGTGCCAGCAGTGAAGAACTTCTTACGGGCAATGAGCAGTTCTTC
CASSEELLTGNEQFF
>TRBV3-1/TRBV3-2|TRBJ2-2|.|.
TGTGCCACAGGGAGGCCGGGAACCGGGGAGCTGTTTTTT
CATGRPGTGELFF
>TRBV6-6|TRBJ2-7|TRBD1|once
TGTGCCAGCAGTTCGGGACAGGGGGCGCACGAGCAGTACTTC
CASSSGQGAHEQYF
>TRBV7-2|TRBJ1-1|TRBD1|.
TGTGCCAGCAGCTCCCCAGGGGGTTGGTCTGAAGCTTTCTTT
CASSSPGGWSEAFF
>TRBV3-1/TRBV3-2|TRBJ1-6|.|.
TGTGCCAGCAGCCAACTTGACAGCTCCGGGAATTCACCCCTCCACTTT
CASSQLDSSGNSPLHF
>TRBV7-9|TRBJ1-3|.|.
TGTGCCAGCAGCTTATCGGGGACTGGTAACTCTGGAAACACCATATATTTT
CASSLSGTGNSGNTIYF
>TRBV19|TRBJ1-5|TRBD1|.
TGTGCCAGTAGTATAACAGGGGATCAGCCCCAGCATTTT
CASSITGDQPQHF
>TRBV5-1|TRBJ1-4|.|.
TGCGCCAGCAGACAGGGCGGAGAAAAACTGTTTTTT
CASRQGGEKLFF
>TRBV27|TRBJ2-1|.|.
TGTGCCAGCAGTTTAGGGACTGAGTACAATGAGCAGTTCTTC
CASSLGTEYNEQFF
>TRBV19|TRBJ2-5|TRBD2|.
TGTGCCAGTAGTTGGGGGACTAGCCTGGGCGAGACCCAGTACTTC
CASSWGTSLGETQYF
>TRBV7-9|TRBJ2-1|.|.
TGTGCCAGCAGCTTAGATACCCGGGGGGCTTACAATGAGCAGTTCTTC
CASSLDTRGAYNEQFF
>TRBV7-6|TRBJ2-2|TRBD2|.
TGTGCCAGCAGCTTAGGGGCTAGCGGGAATGTCGGGGAGCTGTTTTTT
CASSLGASGNVGELFF
>TRBV6-5|TRBJ1-2|.|.
TGTGCCAGCACCCGGGGATATGGCTACACCTTC
CASTRGYGYTF
>TRBV19|TRBJ1-5|TRBD1|.
TGTGCCAGTAGTTTAAATAGGGGGCCTCAGCCCCAGCATTTT
CASSLNRGPQPQHF
>TRBV5-1|TRBJ2-5|.|.
TGCGCCAGCAGCCCGGGGTGGGAAGAGACCCAGTACTTC
CASSPGWEETQYF
>TRBV19|TRBJ1-2|.|.
TGTGCCAGTAGTATAGATCGTGTAGTAAACTATGGCTACACCTTC
CASSIDRVVNYGYTF